The 30 T cell receptor beta chains below come from one sample, sequenced in a study of T cell repertoires in aging, cancer and after chemotherapy. Rearranged V-D-J TRB sequences were amplified with a mixed TRB-A/B primer pool. TCRdb used MiXCR to reprocess the multiplex PCR reads, holding one entry per CDR3 protein. This table holds some 8,100 distinct CDR3 sequences, around half found once. Amplification of TCR beta used genomic DNA extracted from peripheral blood. Sequencing was carried out using blood. Receptors were obtained from a human donor in good health.

This clonotype was counted only a few times. At one boundary the junction diverges from the germline segment, which might be a read error. V gene TRBV6-1 combines with J gene TRBJ2-3; weak D call: TRBD2 (5 bases). There are 13 residues in the CDR3. Per germline, CDR1 MNHNS and CDR2 SASEGT. CDR3 nucleotide sequence: TGTGCCAGCAATATGGGGAGCAGAGATACGCAGTATTTT. Translation gives CASNMGSRDTQYF.

For this clonotype: The conserved final phenylalanine or tryptophan is absent from the CDR3, which likely points to a read error. Because the CDR3's place on the DNA is in doubt, the DNA is left out and the CDR3 is given as listed by TCRdb. The rearrangement joins TRBV5-3 to TRBJ2-7; the table's D gene call, TRBD2, was not cross checked with the DNA. TRBV5-3 is identified as an open reading frame with a role that is uncertain. Both ends counted, the CDR3 spans 8 residues. The CDR3 reads CASSSDRR.

This clonotype was seen only a few times. The CDR3 is CSVEDGFSGYTF. CDR3 bases: TGCAGCGTTGAAGACGGGTTTTCGGGCTACACCTTC. The chain combines TRBV29-1 with TRBJ1-2; D is unclear. The length of the CDR3 is 12 residues. Trimming removed 0 bases at V and 8 bases at J, with 10 bases between. Germline CDR1 is SQVTM and CDR2 is ANQGSEA. Full variable domain (rest looked up from reference TRBV29-1 and TRBJ1-2): SAVISQKPSRDICQRGTSLTIQCQVDSQVTMMFWYRQQPGQSLTLIATANQGSEATYESGFVIDKFPISRPNLTFSTLTVSNMSPEDSSIYLCSVEDGFSGYTFGSGTRLTVV.

V and J are TRBV27 and TRBJ1-6; 7 bases match TRBD1. CDR3 size: 13 residues. Per the germline V gene, CDR1 is MNHEY and CDR2 is SMNVEV (reference sequence). The trim removed 7 bases at V and 7 bases at J, leaving 4 bases unmatched. The CDR3 DNA reads as TGTGCCAGCACCGACAGGGTAAATTCACCCCTCCACTTT. Amino acid sequence: CASTDRVNSPLHF.

This chain uses TRBV19 with TRBJ1-6; 10 nucleotides match TRBD1. The CDR3 consists of 14 residues. With 5 bases clipped from V and 9 bases from J, the junction kept 4 bases outside the gene matches. Germline CDR1 LNHDA, CDR2 SQIVND (reference sequence). DNA for the CDR3: TGTGCCAGTAGTGGACAGGGGGGAGCTTCACCCCTCCACTTT. Amino acid sequence: CASSGQGGASPLHF.

This chain uses TRBV29-1 with TRBJ1-2, with 9 positions matching TRBD1. Unmatched junction bases numbered 6, after V lost 4 bases and J lost 6 bases. Germline V lookup: CDR1 SQVTM, CDR2 ANQGSEA. This CDR3 contains 13 residues. The CDR3: CSVAGTGTNGYTF. The CDR3 nucleotides are TGCAGCGTTGCCGGGACAGGGACAAATGGCTACACCTTC.

The chain is built from TRBV27 and TRBJ1-1; D remains ambiguous. This CDR3 is built from 15 residues. Deletions cut 0 bases from V and 4 bases from J, with 12 bases between. The germline CDR1 and CDR2 sequences are MNHEY and SMNVEV (reference sequence). The CDR3 protein is CASSLSGVGFTEAFF. The CDR3 DNA is TGTGCCAGCAGTTTATCCGGGGTTGGGTTCACTGAAGCTTTCTTT.

This clonotype was seen more than once but under ten times. The chain combines TRBV6-5 with TRBJ1-5, with 7 bases identical to TRBD1. Germline CDR1 reads MNHEY; CDR2 reads SVGAGI. The length of the CDR3 is 13 residues. V shed 6 bases and J 1 base; nucleotides not matched to a gene: 0. CDR3 in amino acids: CASRTGSNQPQHF. The CDR3 region has the DNA TGTGCCAGCAGGACAGGGAGCAATCAGCCCCAGCATTTT.

Here the CDR3 DNA reads TGTGCCAGCACCTATGACATCTCTCTAAGGACCGGGGAGCTGTTTTTT. The encoded protein is CASTYDISLRTGELFF. The chain recombines TRBV27 with TRBJ2-2; no definite D call. Germline V CDR1 and CDR2: MNHEY, SMNVEV (reference sequence). Trimming removed 7 bases at V and 5 bases at J, with 20 bases between. CDR3 size: 16 residues.

The chain employs TRBV27 and TRBJ2-7, with D tentatively TRBD1 (7 bases). Germline V gene sequence: CDR1 MNHEY, CDR2 SMNVEV (reference sequence). Trimming took 8 bases from V and 3 from J, leaving 14 bases between them. This CDR3 has 13 amino acids. The CDR3 DNA is TGTGCCAGCCGCAGGGGGGTAGGCTACGAGCAGTACTTC. This gives the protein CASRRGVGYEQYF.

The chain is built from TRBV5-1 and TRBJ1-1; D remains unclear. Per germline, CDR1 SGHRS and CDR2 YFSETQ. V lost 0 bases to trimming and J lost 8 bases, with 11 bases between them. This CDR3 has 13 residues. In nucleotides, the CDR3 is TGCGCCAGCAGCTTGGGGGGTAAGCTGGAAGCTTTCTTT. Amino acid sequence: CASSLGGKLEAFF.

Worth noting for this clonotype: A much larger clone lies one base from this, so it may be a read error. This sequence joins TRBV19 and TRBJ2-1; maybe TRBD1 (5 bases). CDR1 is LNHDA, CDR2 SQIVND, per germline (reference sequence). This CDR3 spans 18 amino acids. The CDR3 nucleotides are TGTGCCAGTAGTATAGATCAGGTGGCAACAGGCCGTTACAATGGGCAGTTCTTC. Translated: CASSIDQVATGRYNGQFF.

The rearrangement uses TRBV6-5 and TRBJ1-2; D not resolved. V was trimmed by 0 bases and J by 2 bases, leaving 4 bases between them. The CDR3 length is 13 residues. CDR1 MNHEY and CDR2 SVGAGI come from the germline V gene. This CDR3 is CASSYSSNYGYTF. The CDR3 nucleotides are TGTGCCAGCAGTTACTCTTCGAACTATGGCTACACCTTC.

This clonotype was detected only a few times. The CDR3 DNA follows: TGTGCCAGCTCACCAATAGCGGTGACTGAAGCTTTCTTT. It yields the protein CASSPIAVTEAFF. The chain uses TRBV18 and TRBJ1-1, with no clear D. V gave up 2 bases and J gave up 5 bases, with 9 bases separating them. The CDR3 is 13 amino acids. In germline, CDR1 is KGHSH, CDR2 LQKENI.

The rearrangement uses TRBV6-2 or TRBV6-3 and TRBJ1-2, with 8 bases fitting TRBD1. J gave up 8 bases and V 5 bases, and 7 bases lay outside the gene matches. From germline, CDR1 is MNHEY and CDR2 SVGEGT. There are 13 residues in the CDR3. CDR3 DNA: TGTGCCAGCAGTCCCGAGCCAGGGGGCGGCTACACCTTC. It translates to CASSPEPGGGYTF.

This chain links TRBV12-3 or TRBV12-4 with TRBJ2-6; D is unresolved. V lost 10 bases, J lost 4 bases, and 8 bases lay in between. The CDR3 length is 12 residues. CDR3 bases: TGTGCCACCCTGGGGGGGGCCAACGTCCTGACTTTC. Protein: CATLGGANVLTF.

The chain uses TRBV29-1 and TRBJ1-5; 11 bases fit TRBD1. CDR3 length equals 14 residues. The germline gives CDR1 SQVTM, CDR2 ANQGSEA. V shed 6 bases and J 7 bases; nucleotides not matched to a gene: 8. The CDR3 reads CSVMGQGDGQPQHF. The CDR3 coding sequence is TGCAGCGTCATGGGACAGGGGGATGGACAGCCCCAGCATTTT.

This chain connects TRBV6-5 to TRBJ2-1; 7 bases line up with TRBD2. Germline V lookup: CDR1 MNHEY, CDR2 SVGAGI. J was trimmed by 14 bases and V by 2 bases; bases with no gene match: 6. The CDR3 consists of 12 residues. The CDR3 here is CASSYAWDYEFF. The CDR3 DNA reads TGTGCCAGCAGTTACGCATGGGACTATGAGTTCTTC.

J is TRBJ2-1 and V is TRBV6-4; D unclear. Trimming left V 5 bases short and J 0 bases short, with 11 bases between. Germline V lookup: CDR1 MRHNA, CDR2 SNTAGT. This CDR3 region has 15 residues. CDR3 DNA: TGTGCCAGCAGTTTAGAGGAAAGCTCCTACAATGAGCAGTTCTTC. Its protein is CASSLEESSYNEQFF.

V and J are TRBV19 and TRBJ2-2, with 8 bases matching TRBD1. The length of the CDR3 is 14 residues. J was trimmed by 7 bases and V by 4 bases; bases with no gene match: 5. Germline CDR1 is LNHDA and CDR2 is SQIVND (reference sequence). Here the CDR3 DNA reads TGTGCCAGTAGTACCCAGGGGGCTAGCGGGGAGCTGTTTTTT. It encodes CASSTQGASGELFF. The full variable domain, with the rest looked up from reference TRBV19 and TRBJ2-2, is DGGITQSPKYLFRKEGQNVTLSCEQNLNHDAMYWYRQDPGQGLRLIYYSQIVNDFQKGDIAEGYSVSREKKESFPLTVTSAQKNPTAFYLCASSTQGASGELFFGEGSRLTVL.

V gene TRBV6-1 combines with J gene TRBJ1-5; the match to TRBD1 covers 11 bases. With V trimmed by 4 bases and J by 7 bases, 0 bases remained unmatched. This CDR3 region has 13 residues. CDR1 is MNHNS and CDR2 is SASEGT in the germline V gene. Here the CDR3 reads CASSGTGGQPQHF. In DNA form, the CDR3 reads TGTGCCAGCAGTGGGACAGGGGGCCAGCCCCAGCATTTT.

This chain links TRBV6-1 with TRBJ1-2; tentatively, D is TRBD1 (6 bases). Trimming pared 5 bases from V and 4 bases from J, leaving 14 bases between. From germline, CDR1 is MNHNS and CDR2 SASEGT. CDR3 length: 14 residues. CDR3 DNA: TGTGCCAGCAGTTACTCGAGGGGGTTCTATGGCTACACCTTC. Translation: CASSYSRGFYGYTF.

This clonotype has just one count. The DNA for the CDR3 is TGTGCCAGCAGCTCAGGCGGGGGCTACTCCTACGAGCAGTACTTC. It codes for CASSSGGGYSYEQYF. The V gene is TRBV5-4, the J gene TRBJ2-7, with a possible D match to TRBD2 (7 bases). This CDR3 spans 15 amino acids. Germline V gene lookup returns CDR1 SGHNT and CDR2 YYREEE (reference sequence). Between the trimmed V and J ends, which lost 3 bases and 0 bases, there was a span of 13 bases.

The chain uses TRBV18 and TRBJ2-1; D possibly corresponds to TRBD1 (6 bases). CDR1 and CDR2 from the germline V gene are KGHSH and LQKENI. Between the trimmed V and J ends, which lost 3 bases and 14 bases, there was a span of 20 bases. The CDR3 has 14 residues. The CDR3 sequence is CASSPIRGGNEKFF. CDR3 in DNA: TGTGCCAGCTCACCTATCCGAGGGGGAAATGAAAAGTTCTTC.

J is TRBJ1-1 and V is TRBV30; D possibly corresponds to TRBD1 (6 bases). Germline V gives CDR1 GTSNPN, CDR2 SVGIG (reference sequence). CDR3 length: 14 amino acids. Trimming took 0 bases from V and 5 from J, leaving 13 bases between them. CDR3: CAWSVGGGRTEAFF. The CDR3 bases are TGTGCCTGGAGTGTGGGGGGGGGGCGGACTGAAGCTTTCTTT.

Concerning this clonotype: At one end the junction does not follow the germline gene, possibly because of a read error. The rearrangement joins TRBV12-3 or TRBV12-4 to TRBJ2-5; 8 positions match TRBD1. This CDR3 is 15 amino acids long. The CDR3 coding sequence is TGTGCCACCAGTGATTCCGGGACAGGCGGGGAGACCCAGTACTTC. Its translation is CATSDSGTGGETQYF.

This clonotype was observed a few times. The genes are TRBV19 and TRBJ1-1; unclear D gene. CDR3 length: 13 amino acids. Germline V CDR1 and CDR2: LNHDA, SQIVND (reference sequence). Between the trimmed V and J ends, which lost 7 bases and 0 bases, there was a span of 9 bases. For the CDR3, the DNA is TGTGCCAGTAACTCAGACTTGAACACTGAAGCTTTCTTT. The encoded protein is CASNSDLNTEAFF.

This clonotype came up a few times. The chain links TRBV29-1 to TRBJ2-7, with TRBD2 identical over 7 bases. This CDR3 is 14 amino acids long. Trimming removed 6 bases from V and 2 bases from J; junction bases left unmatched: 10. CDR1 is SQVTM, CDR2 ANQGSEA, per germline. The CDR3 loop reads CSVRSGFIPYEQYF. The CDR3 coding sequence is TGCAGCGTCCGTAGCGGGTTTATCCCCTACGAGCAGTACTTC.

This clonotype was seen a handful of times. V gene TRBV12-3 or TRBV12-4 combines with J gene TRBJ2-3; D gene uncertain. The CDR3 sequence is 11 residues long. Trimming took 2 bases from V and 6 from J, leaving 3 bases between them. CDR3 sequence reads: CASSLLDTQYF. The CDR3 DNA is TGTGCCAGCAGTTTATTGGATACGCAGTATTTT.

This clonotype was seen only once. At one end, the junction sequence differs from germline, possibly due to a read error. V is TRBV6-5 and J is TRBJ1-6; 7 bases fit TRBD1. Germline loops: CDR1 MNHEY, CDR2 SVGAGI. This CDR3 has 13 residues. Here the CDR3 DNA reads TGTGCCAGCAGTTATGGACAGGCCCGATATCCAACGTTT. Translation: CASSYGQARYPTF.